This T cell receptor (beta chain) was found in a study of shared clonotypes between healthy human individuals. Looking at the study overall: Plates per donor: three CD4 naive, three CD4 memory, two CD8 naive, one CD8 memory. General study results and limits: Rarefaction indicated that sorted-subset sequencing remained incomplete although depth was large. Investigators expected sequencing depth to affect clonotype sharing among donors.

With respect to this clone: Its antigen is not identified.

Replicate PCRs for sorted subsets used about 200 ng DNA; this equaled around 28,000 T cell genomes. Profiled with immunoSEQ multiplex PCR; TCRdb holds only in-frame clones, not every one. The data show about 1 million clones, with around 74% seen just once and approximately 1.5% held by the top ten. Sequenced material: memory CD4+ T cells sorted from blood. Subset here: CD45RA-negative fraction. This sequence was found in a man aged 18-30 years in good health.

The CDR3 protein is CASSAADRARDEQYF. The DNA of the CDR3 is TGTGCCAGCAGCGCCGCGGACAGGGCGAGGGACGAGCAGTACTTC. The chain combines TRBV13 with TRBJ2-7; TRBD1 aligns across 8 bases. Germline-derived CDR1 and CDR2 are PRHDT and FYEKMQ (reference sequence). CDR3 length: 15 amino acids. The V and J ends lost 5 bases and 5 bases, in that order; junction bases with no gene match: 11. The complete variable domain, with remaining parts taken from reference TRBV13 and TRBJ2-7, reads AAGVIQSPRHLIKEKRETATLKCYPIPRHDTVYWYQQGPGQDPQFLISFYEKMQSDKGSIPDRFSAQQFSDYHSELNMSSLELGDSALYFCASSAADRARDEQYFGPGTRLTVT.